Sequencing of this T cell receptor (beta chain) was carried out in a study of blood T cell repertoires in COVID-19. Study as a whole: From the United States, Italy and Spain came samples of acute and convalescent COVID-19. PBMCs, B-cell-depleted T cells, or T cells provided the cDNA or gDNA that made up the material.

Authors' data handling: Amplification from reference gene primers served as the basis for estimated nucleated cell counts. Assay used: immunoSEQ multiplex PCR; TCRdb lists only in-frame clones, some missing. Clone size and the V and J calls come from that table; the DNA yielded D and trimming. The profile shows 150,000 to 180,000 clones, over 65% of them singletons. J was trimmed by 5 bases and V by 4 bases; bases with no gene match: 0. The V gene's germline CDR1 is LGHDT and CDR2 YNNKEL (reference sequence). There are 12 residues in the CDR3. This clone has only one observation. This chain connects TRBV3-1 (or the pseudogene TRBV3-2) to TRBJ1-2; 8 bases are shared with TRBD1. The receptor was isolated from a man older than 75 with acute or convalescent COVID-19. The sequencing input was peripheral blood. CDR3 sequence: CASSRDRYGYTF. In DNA, the CDR3 is TGTGCCAGCAGCCGGGACAGGTATGGCTACACCTTC.